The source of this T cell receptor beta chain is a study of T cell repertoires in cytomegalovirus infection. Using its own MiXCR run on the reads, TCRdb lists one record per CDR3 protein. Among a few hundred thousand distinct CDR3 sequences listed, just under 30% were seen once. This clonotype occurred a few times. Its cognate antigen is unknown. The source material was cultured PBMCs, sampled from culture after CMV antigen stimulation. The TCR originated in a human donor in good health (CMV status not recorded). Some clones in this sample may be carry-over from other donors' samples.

Here the CDR3 DNA reads TGTGCCAGCAGTCCCAACGACAGGGGCAAACTGTTTTTT. Its protein product is CASSPNDRGKLFF. The rearrangement joins TRBV28 to TRBJ1-4; 8 positions agree with TRBD1. Germline V CDR1 and CDR2: MDHEN, SYDVKM. The V gene end was trimmed by 5 bases and the J gene end by 11 bases; junction bases not matched to a gene: 7. This CDR3 region has 13 residues.